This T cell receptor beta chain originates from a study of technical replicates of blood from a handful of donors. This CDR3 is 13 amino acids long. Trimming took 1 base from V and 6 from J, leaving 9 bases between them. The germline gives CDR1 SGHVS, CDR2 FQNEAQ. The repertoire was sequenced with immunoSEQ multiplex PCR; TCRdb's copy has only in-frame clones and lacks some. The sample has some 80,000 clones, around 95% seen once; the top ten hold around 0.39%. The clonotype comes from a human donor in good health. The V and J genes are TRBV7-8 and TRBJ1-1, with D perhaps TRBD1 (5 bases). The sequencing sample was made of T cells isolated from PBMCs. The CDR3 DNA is TGTGCCAGCAGCTTAGACCGGACACCTGAAGCTTTCTTT. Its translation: CASSLDRTPEAFF.